This section outlines one T cell receptor (beta chain) sequence together with its context. The antigen is undetermined. The data originate from a study of T cell responses to AZD1222 COVID-19 vaccine. Whole-study findings and limits: Spike regions recognized by vaccine-associated CD4 TCRs spanned the protein, led by 160-218 and 743-854. Baseline serostatus was positive in only five to seven AZD1222 recipients.

The CDR3 consists of 14 residues. V gave up 1 base and J gave up 5 bases; unmatched junction bases: 1. Germline V gene data show CDR1 as LNHDA and CDR2 as SQIVND (reference sequence). Libraries were prepared by immunoSEQ multiplex PCR; TCRdb keeps only in-frame clonotypes and omits some of them. The sample lists about 150,000 clones; 88% were seen once. The rearrangement links TRBV19 to TRBJ1-3, with TRBD1 identical over 8 bases. This clonotype was obtained from an adult who received the MenACWY meningococcal vaccine as a control. This material consisted of peripheral blood, taken 28 days after the second dose of the MenACWY control vaccine. DNA of the CDR3: TGTGCCAGTAGTATAGGGACAGGGCGAAACACCATATATTTT. Its translation is CASSIGTGRNTIYF. The whole variable domain, filled in from reference TRBV19 and TRBJ1-3, reads DGGITQSPKYLFRKEGQNVTLSCEQNLNHDAMYWYRQDPGQGLRLIYYSQIVNDFQKGDIAEGYSVSREKKESFPLTVTSAQKNPTAFYLCASSIGTGRNTIYFGEGSWLTVV.